What follows are 24 T cell receptor beta chains derived from one specimen sequenced in a study of tumor-infiltrating lymphocytes in glioblastoma multiforme. TCRB libraries came from RNA via three nested multiplex PCR rounds. TCRdb redid the calling of the multiplex PCR reads with MiXCR, one entry per CDR3 protein. The sample consists of over 10,000 distinct CDR3 sequences, almost 65% of them appearing once. Sequences were obtained from brain tumor tissue. The origin of the receptors is a male donor with glioblastoma.

J is TRBJ1-3 and V is TRBV4-1; D unclear. The CDR3 is 12 amino acids. The germline gives CDR1 MGHRA, CDR2 YSYEKL. V gave up 3 bases and J gave up 4 bases, with 4 bases separating them. The CDR3 nucleotides are TGCGCCAGCAGCCACGGAGGAAACACCATATATTTT. Translation gives CASSHGGNTIYF.

The chain couples TRBV6-1 to TRBJ2-2; 10 positions agree with TRBD2. Germline loops: CDR1 MNHNS, CDR2 SASEGT. The CDR3 is made up of 18 amino acids. V lost 4 bases, J lost 0 bases, and 8 bases stayed unmatched. CDR3 residues: CASSVRLAGVTNTGELFF. The CDR3 region has the DNA TGTGCCAGCAGTGTCCGCCTAGCGGGGGTTACGAACACCGGGGAGCTGTTTTTT.

At least ten counts were recorded for this clonotype. This may be a read error: a much more frequent sequence differs by one nucleotide. This chain connects TRBV20-1 to TRBJ2-7; D is perhaps TRBD1 (6 bases). This CDR3 is 14 amino acids long. Germline V gene lookup returns CDR1 DFQATT and CDR2 SNEGSKA (reference sequence). As DNA, the CDR3 is TGCAGCCTGCGCACTGGGATGGAGACAGGCGAGCAGTACTTC. Amino acids: CSLRTGMETGEQYF.

This rearrangement joins TRBV29-1 to TRBJ1-4; the match to TRBD1 covers 7 bases. The J segment lost 4 bases and the V segment lost 7 bases, leaving 6 bases of the junction unmatched. The V gene's germline CDR1 is SQVTM and CDR2 ANQGSEA. The CDR3 runs to 13 residues. The CDR3 DNA reads TGCAGCGGCCGGACAGGAATTAATGAAAAACTGTTTTTT. Protein: CSGRTGINEKLFF.

In the case of this clonotype: This may arise from a read error, as a much more abundant clone is one base away. This chain joins TRBV7-3 and TRBJ1-2; 8 bases fit TRBD1. This CDR3 contains 14 residues. Germline-derived CDR1 and CDR2 are SGHTA and FQGTGA. Trimming took 5 bases from V and 6 from J; bases not matched to a gene: 8. The CDR3 protein is CASSLGQGIDGYTF. Written as DNA, the CDR3 is TGTGCCAGCAGCCTCGGACAGGGCATAGATGGCTACACCTTC. Complete variable domain (other parts from reference TRBV7-3 and TRBJ1-2): GAGVSQTPSNKVTEKGKYVELRCDPISGHTALYWYRQSLGQGPEFLIYFQGTGAADDSGLPNDRFFAVRPEGSVSTLKIQRTERGDSAVYLCASSLGQGIDGYTFGSGTRLTVV.

To note about this clonotype: One end of the junction is discordant with germline, which a read error may explain. This chain links TRBV6-2 or TRBV6-3 with TRBJ2-7, with D possibly matching TRBD1 (5 bases). There are 14 residues in the CDR3. CDR1 and CDR2 from the germline V gene are MNHEY and SVGEGT. CDR3 bases: TGTGCCAGCAGGCTTGGGGCTGGCGGTTACGAGCAGTGCTTC. Translation: CASRLGAGGYEQCF.

CDR3 coding DNA: TGCAGTGCTAGAGTGGTCCCTAACTATGGCTACACCTTC. It specifies CSARVVPNYGYTF. V and J are TRBV20-1 and TRBJ1-2; D is undetermined. From germline, CDR1 is DFQATT and CDR2 SNEGSKA (reference sequence). The CDR3 is 13 residues long. The V end was cut by 1 base, the J end by 0 bases, with 6 bases between.

The V call is TRBV29-1, the J call TRBJ2-5, with TRBD2 identical over 9 bases. This CDR3 comprises 14 residues. With 6 bases clipped from V and 4 bases from J, the junction kept 9 bases outside the gene matches. CDR1 SQVTM and CDR2 ANQGSEA come from the germline V gene. CDR3 in amino acids: CSVLGGGAGETQYF. In DNA, the CDR3 is TGCAGCGTCCTTGGCGGGGGGGCCGGAGAGACCCAGTACTTC.

Of note for this clonotype: No conserved phenylalanine or tryptophan is present at the end of the CDR3, so a read error is the likely explanation. The gene calls are TRBV4-1 and TRBJ2-6; D is perhaps TRBD2 (6 bases). The V and J ends lost 0 bases and 1 base respectively, with 10 bases between them. The germline CDR1 and CDR2 sequences are MGHRA and YSYEKL. The CDR3 loop spans 17 amino acids. The chain's CDR3 is CASSQEGRGSGANVLTY. The CDR3 DNA is TGCGCCAGCAGCCAAGAGGGACGGGGGTCTGGGGCCAACGTCCTGACTTAC.

Within the sample, this clonotype is medium-sized. The rearrangement joins TRBV20-1 to TRBJ2-5; D ambiguous. The CDR3 loop spans 14 amino acids. The V gene's germline CDR1 is DFQATT and CDR2 SNEGSKA (reference sequence). The V end was cut by 0 bases, the J end by 1 base, with 9 bases between. The CDR3: CSARELTTQETQYF. The CDR3 DNA follows: TGCAGTGCTAGAGAACTAACTACCCAAGAGACCCAGTACTTC.

Concerning this clonotype: Compared with germline, one end of the junction differs, possibly owing to a read error. This chain joins TRBV4-2 and TRBJ1-2; D remains ambiguous. The CDR3 length is 17 residues. Germline V lookup: CDR1 LGHNA, CDR2 YNFKEQ. CDR3 coding DNA: TGTGCCAGCAGCCGATCCCGTTTGAGTCATTCTAACTTTGGCTACACCTTC. Translation gives CASSRSRLSHSNFGYTF.

The rearrangement uses TRBV18 and TRBJ2-1; D is unclear. The CDR3 consists of 16 residues. Trimming shortened V by 2 bases and J by 0 bases, and 11 bases separated the two germline ends. Per the germline V gene, CDR1 is KGHSH and CDR2 is LQKENI. The CDR3 spells CASSPEDAYSYNEQFF. CDR3 in DNA: TGTGCCAGCTCACCAGAGGACGCCTACTCCTACAATGAGCAGTTCTTC.

The chain joins TRBV12-3 or TRBV12-4 to TRBJ1-5; a possible D gene is TRBD1 (5 bases). The germline V and J ends were trimmed by 6 bases and 3 bases, with 12 bases remaining between them. CDR3 length: 14 residues. CDR3 sequence (DNA): TGTGCCAGCAGGGGCGGGACGGACAATCAGCCCCAGCATTTT. Amino acid sequence: CASRGGTDNQPQHF.

In this sample, this clonotype turned up once. The rearrangement links TRBV20-1 to TRBJ2-1, with 11 bases lining up with TRBD2. CDR1 is DFQATT and CDR2 is SNEGSKA in the germline V gene (reference sequence). J lost 9 bases, V lost 1 base, and 5 bases had no gene match. CDR3 size: 14 residues. As DNA, the CDR3 is TGCAGTGCTAGAGGGGGACTAGCGGCCAGTGAGCAGTTCTTC. Its translation: CSARGGLAASEQFF.

In its sample, this clonotype was seen many times. The genes are TRBV20-1 and TRBJ2-7; tentative D call: TRBD2 (6 bases). This CDR3 is built from 12 residues. The V and J ends lost 3 bases and 2 bases respectively, with 8 bases between them. CDR1 DFQATT and CDR2 SNEGSKA come from the germline V gene (reference sequence). The CDR3 nucleotides read TGCAGTGCTAGCGGGAGCACCTACGAGCAGTACTTC. Its protein is CSASGSTYEQYF.

The V and J genes are TRBV11-1 and TRBJ2-1, with D perhaps matching TRBD1 (6 bases). The CDR3 loop spans 14 amino acids. Looked up from germline, CDR1 is SGHAT and CDR2 is FQDESV (reference sequence). V lost 4 bases and J 4 bases, leaving 11 bases between the germline ends. As DNA, the CDR3 is TGTGCCAGCAGCTCACGACAGGTATACAATGAGCAGTTCTTC. It translates to CASSSRQVYNEQFF.

This chain's CDR3 is CASSHDLTGLGNYEQYF. CDR3 DNA sequence: TGCGCCAGCAGCCATGATCTAACGGGGTTAGGAAACTACGAGCAGTACTTC. The gene calls are TRBV4-1 and TRBJ2-7, with D perhaps TRBD2 (5 bases). This CDR3 comprises 17 residues. CDR1 is MGHRA, CDR2 YSYEKL, per germline. Trimming took off 3 bases at V and 3 bases at J, with 21 bases between the two ends.

The sample holds a few counts of this clonotype. The chain couples TRBV6-5 to TRBJ2-1; 8 nucleotides match TRBD2. Germline V gene sequence: CDR1 MNHEY, CDR2 SVGAGI. The trim removed 5 bases at V and 7 bases at J, leaving 7 bases unmatched. CDR3 length: 14 amino acids. CDR3 sequence reads: CASSMGLEYNEQFF. In DNA, the CDR3 is TGTGCCAGCAGTATGGGACTAGAGTATAATGAGCAGTTCTTC.

Details on this clonotype: The junction does not match germline at one end; this may be a read error. The V gene is TRBV10-3, the J gene TRBJ2-7, with D unresolved. CDR1 is ENHRY and CDR2 is SYGVKD in the germline V gene. This CDR3 is 13 amino acids long. The CDR3 DNA is TGTCCCATAAGTGCAGGCGGAAACTACGAGCAGTACTTC. It specifies CPISAGGNYEQYF.

By proportion, this clonotype is medium-sized (0.01 to 0.1%). CDR3 DNA sequence: TGTGCCAGCCAACTAGGAACAGCTGACTACGAGCAGTACTTC. Translating gives CASQLGTADYEQYF. The rearrangement links TRBV7-8 to TRBJ2-7, with a possible D match to TRBD2 (5 bases). CDR1 and CDR2 (germline): SGHVS, FQNEAQ. This CDR3 contains 14 residues. V was shortened by 8 bases and J by 3 bases, with 17 bases between the two germline ends.

As to this clonotype: The junction shows a germline mismatch at one end, possibly a read error. The rearrangement links TRBV29-1 to TRBJ1-2; D not resolved. Germline V lookup: CDR1 SQVTM, CDR2 ANQGSEA. The CDR3 sequence is 12 residues long. In DNA, the CDR3 is TGCAACGTTGAGGATCCCACGGGAGGCTACACCTTC. Protein product: CNVEDPTGGYTF.

Points on this clonotype: A clone one base away is much larger, so this may be a read error. The genes are TRBV5-4 and TRBJ1-1; D possibly corresponds to TRBD1 (5 bases). This CDR3 comprises 15 residues. In germline, CDR1 is SGHNT, CDR2 YYREEE (reference sequence). CDR3 protein: CASSLGKQGSTEASF. CDR3 DNA: TGTGCCAGCAGCTTGGGCAAGCAGGGCTCAACTGAAGCTTCCTTT.

This chain uses TRBV11-3 with TRBJ2-2, with D maybe TRBD2 (5 bases). The CDR3 loop spans 16 amino acids. Germline V CDR1 and CDR2: SGHNT, YENEEA. This CDR3 reads CVNSLGAARGTGELFF. In nucleotides, the CDR3 is TGTGTCAACAGCTTGGGCGCAGCCCGGGGCACCGGGGAGCTGTTTTTT.

The chain joins TRBV14 to TRBJ2-1; unclear D gene. The CDR3 totals 14 residues. The V end lost 4 bases, the J end lost 3 bases, and 10 bases lay between the germline ends. Germline-derived CDR1 and CDR2 are SGHDN and FVKESK. The CDR3 here is CASSLGVRYNEQFF. The CDR3 DNA follows: TGTGCCAGCAGCCTAGGTGTCCGCTACAATGAGCAGTTCTTC.